This T cell receptor (beta chain) was sequenced during a study of T cell responses to AZD1222 COVID-19 vaccine listed by TCRdb under 2021. About the study as a whole: TCR sequencing was performed for about 250 trial participants, of whom approximately 200 were given two doses of AZD1222 and around 26 were given two doses of MenACWY control vaccine. Trial participants were enrolled into age subgroups of 18-55, 56-69 and 70-plus years, which contained approximately 150, 28 and 58 TCR-sequenced participants, respectively.

In the case of this clone: This clone's antigen is unknown. Base qualities are not recorded, but no much larger clone differs from it by a single base.

Findings and caveats that apply to the study as a whole: Spike-specific TCR breadth and depth rose significantly after two AZD1222 doses compared with day 0 and with MenACWY recipients. Participants were mostly white British and included more females than males, and it was suggested by the authors that clonal diversity may have been underestimated. Conclusions about previously exposed vaccinees are limited because only five or six AZD1222 recipients were SARS-CoV-2 seropositive at baseline. No day 14 peak-response samples were available, so repertoires were characterized only after the peak T cell response. CD4 TCRs associated with the vaccine covered the entire spike protein, and the dominant responses were in regions 160-218 and 743-854. Reportedly, close to half of the unique spike-specific TCRs recognized epitopes lying outside the regions that are mutated in the B.1.351 and B.1.1.7 variants. The 56-69-year group was small, and its depth increase did not reach significance, likely because of low power.

Trimming leaves V shorter by 3 bases and J shorter by 4 bases, with the junction holding 10 bases beyond the gene matches. The CDR3 starts with the cysteine, ends with the phenylalanine, and has 17 residues. The only DNA kept is the CDR3, 51 bases in frame from the first base. Per the germline V gene, KGHSH is the CDR1 and LQKENI is the CDR2. The CDR3 regions of human TCRbeta chains were subjected to immunosequencing. The paper's processing steps were these. TCRs in the repertoires were compared against a reference library of SARS-CoV-2-specific TCRs that had been generated with the MIRA antigen-specificity platform. Breadth was defined as the fraction of unique TCRs that were SARS-CoV-2-associated. Depth was defined as the fraction of total T cells that were SARS-CoV-2-associated. Using the MIRA data, each spike-specific TCR was mapped to the spike region that the TCR reacts to and placed in a CD4 or CD8 class. Log10-transformed breadth and depth values were compared by one-way ANOVA with Sidak's multiple comparisons tests. The table comes from immuneACCESS by way of TCRdb, which keeps in-frame sequences with V and J called. Part of the clones is missing from these tables; in studies checked, under half for an unresolved V gene and the rest for unknown reasons. Clonal size and the V and J genes are those of that table, whereas D and trimming came from the DNA. The sample table records about 120,000 clones; 88% of these occur just once. The ten largest clones take up approximately 6.5% of the sample.

Reading the label with the study, this specimen's time point is: about 28 days (+/-7) after the second vaccine dose. Because spike-specific TCR depth and breadth did not differ between the two schedules, AZD1222 recipients who got a second dose at roughly 4 weeks were pooled with those who got a second dose at roughly 12 weeks. Vaccinee samples came from UK trials COV001 and COV002, including a single-blind randomized controlled phase 2/3 trial of AZD1222 (ChAdOx1 nCoV-19) in healthy adults. Trial participant PBMC samples were collected at day 0 and day 28 after the second dose for TCRbeta chain sequencing.

This sequence was found in an adult who received the AZD1222 COVID-19 vaccine. Here the chain combines TRBV18 and TRBJ1-2; 11 junctional bases match TRBD1. Sequencing was performed on peripheral blood, taken 28 days after the second AZD1222 dose. The nucleotides read TGTGCCAGCTCACCGAGTTCGGGACAGGGGGAAGGCTATGGCTACACCTTC. Translated, it gives CASSPSSGQGEGYGYTF.